This T cell receptor beta chain was captured in a study of identical twins (dated by TCRdb to about 2016). In terms of the full investigation: To test whether fetal clonotypes persist, the study used deep sequencing on TCR alpha and beta repertoires from monozygotic twins, unrelated adults of various ages, and cord blood. To rule out contamination, replicate twin experiments were performed at different times with different library preparation protocols. Overall study results and their limits: Zero-insertion analyses could be partly confounded by invariant T cells such as MAIT and iNKT, though diverse VJ usage argued against such confounding for most clonotypes. Because the same donors could not be followed over many years, the conclusions depended on cross-sectional statistical analysis. In monozygotic twins, recombination models systematically underestimated out-of-frame TCR alpha sharing, but the models matched the sharing seen between unrelated individuals. Abundant cord blood beta clonotypes carried fewer insertions; young adult naive repertoires showed a weaker similar trend, while memory repertoires showed none. Out-of-frame TCR alpha sequences shared between twins showed an excess of low generation-probability sequences compared with coincidental sharing between unrelated individuals. The excess sharing between twins in beta out-of-frame sequences was weaker because fewer shared sequences reduced the signal-to-noise ratio.

Library preparation was by 5' RACE. The sequencer listed for this sample is Illumina HiSeq 2000. A universal primer binding site was added through template switching, and the final cDNA carried a unique molecular identifier so that TCR cDNA molecules could be counted accurately. Specific primers in the conserved constant-segment region were used to synthesize first-strand cDNA for TCR alpha and beta chains. To control for contamination, each cDNA library was double barcoded with a SMART-Mk sample barcode plus Illumina barcodes. TruSeq adapter sequences along with Illumina sample barcodes were introduced in two successive PCR steps. The Illumina HiSeq platform was used with custom primers to sequence TCR alpha and beta cDNA libraries. Per the original workflow: MiGEC was used to process raw reads and extract unique molecular identifiers, and MiXCR was used to find CDR3 positions. For each individual, recombination models were inferred using an EM algorithm with the repgenHMM and IGoR tools. Shared clonotype analysis was performed with the tcR package in R, normalizing sharing by the product of cloneset sizes. To study raw recombination free of thymic and clonal selection effects, out-of-frame nonproductive sequences were analyzed. The raw public reads went through TCRdb reprocessing: fastp at Q25, MiXCR clone calling, in-frame beta chains kept. Entries are consolidated by CDR3 protein sequence, retaining the most common genes and DNA. The V and J calls shown here were made by TCRdb, not taken from the authors' results. Counted in this sample were around 500,000 distinct CDR3 sequences; 13% to 15% of them appeared once. The ten largest clones add up to 0.52% of the sample.

Only healthy Caucasian donors were included. The twin cohort comprised three pairs of female monozygotic twins, all aged roughly 18 to 29 years. CD4+ and CD8+ T cell populations were isolated with positive isolation kits from Invitrogen. Relative to germline, V is 0 bases shorter and J is 0 bases shorter, with 11 bases between their ends. From its cysteine to its phenylalanine, the CDR3 spans 16 amino acids. Only CDR3 DNA is held: 48 bases, read in frame from base 1. The CDR1 and CDR2 encoded by the germline V gene are SGHRS and YFSETQ. This clonotype was counted only a few times. Its antigen has not been determined. No base quality information exists; no much larger clone differs at one position. These data were likewise used in another study, on yellow fever vaccine responses in identical twins. The second study reports: According to the authors, the vaccine-induced T cell response in identical twins seemed to be partly convergent and partly specific to each individual. In identical twins, the study followed T cell clones that responded to the vaccine with precision.

The chain joins TRBV5-1 to TRBJ2-3; the D call could be TRBD1 or TRBD2, with each sharing 5 bases. The sequencing input was CD4+ T cells sorted from blood. This TCR derives from a woman between 18 and 29 years old in good health. This receptor has the CDR3 CASSLGGSHSTDTQYF. Read as DNA, the sequence is TGCGCCAGCAGCTTGGGGGGGTCCCATAGCACAGATACGCAGTATTTT.